The 20 T cell receptor beta chains presented below share a single source sample, sequenced in a study of blood T cell repertoires in COVID-19. Produced via immunoSEQ multiplex PCR; TCRdb's table is partial and in-frame only. The sample gives some 200,000 clones, 80% to 90% of which show up once; 10% is in the top ten. The sequenced material came from PBMCs or T cells enriched from blood (not recorded which). The receptors originated from a young man with acute COVID-19.

This clone was seen a single time. The chain uses TRBV5-1 and TRBJ2-1; TRBD1 aligns across 9 bases. The V segment lost 0 bases and the J segment 0 bases; nucleotides outside the gene matches: 4. Germline CDR1 and CDR2: SGHRS and YFSETQ. This CDR3 is built from 17 residues. The CDR3 region is CASSLADRGSSYNEQFF. CDR3 DNA sequence: TGCGCCAGCAGCTTGGCTGACAGGGGGAGCTCCTACAATGAGCAGTTCTTC.

The V and J genes are TRBV12-3 or TRBV12-4 and TRBJ1-1; 7 nucleotides line up with TRBD1. The trim removed 7 bases at V and 8 bases at J, leaving 10 bases unmatched. The CDR3 length is 13 residues. CDR3 DNA: TGTGCCAGCACCCCTTCAGGGGACAGAGAAGCTTTCTTT. Amino acids: CASTPSGDREAFF.

CDR3 bases: TGTGCCAGCAGTACCTCCACAGGGAAATTGCCCTACGAGCAGTACTTC. Its protein is CASSTSTGKLPYEQYF. J is TRBJ2-7 and V is TRBV27; D is perhaps TRBD1 (6 bases). CDR3 length: 16 residues. Germline V gene sequence: CDR1 MNHEY, CDR2 SMNVEV (reference sequence). The V end lost 5 bases, the J end lost 2 bases, and 19 bases lay between the germline ends.

This chain connects TRBV15 to TRBJ2-2, with TRBD1 as a possible D gene (5 bases). Germline lookup yields CDR1 LNHNV and CDR2 YYDKDF (reference sequence). V was clipped by 0 bases and J by 6 bases, with 8 bases between them. This CDR3 contains 14 residues. CDR3 residues: CATSRDKGPGELFF. DNA of the CDR3: TGTGCCACCAGCAGAGATAAGGGGCCCGGGGAGCTGTTTTTT.

This CDR3 reads CASSKVEQPQETQYF. The CDR3 nucleotides are TGTGCCAGCAGCAAAGTAGAACAGCCTCAAGAGACCCAGTACTTC. The genes are TRBV21-1 and TRBJ2-5; whether TRBD1, the table's D call, matches the DNA was not checked. TRBV21-1 is a known pseudogene. This CDR3 contains 15 residues.

V gene TRBV29-1 combines with J gene TRBJ2-1; D perhaps matches TRBD2 (6 bases). Per germline, CDR1 SQVTM and CDR2 ANQGSEA. CDR3 length: 16 residues. V dropped 0 bases and J dropped 5 bases, with 17 bases sitting between them. CDR3 nucleotide sequence: TGCAGCGTTGAAGATGAGGTCCGGGGGAACGACAATGAGCAGTTCTTC. Its protein product is CSVEDEVRGNDNEQFF.

The chain has TRBV5-5 and TRBJ2-7; D might be TRBD2 (5 bases). Trimming removed 0 bases at V and 2 bases at J, with 9 bases between. Looked up from germline, CDR1 is SGHKS and CDR2 is YYEKEE (reference sequence). The CDR3 runs 14 residues. CDR3 protein: CASSLALGTYEQYF. CDR3 DNA: TGTGCCAGCAGCTTGGCACTAGGGACCTACGAGCAGTACTTC.

The chain carries TRBV29-1 and TRBJ2-7, with 11 bases aligning to TRBD1. Germline loops: CDR1 SQVTM, CDR2 ANQGSEA. V shed 6 bases, J shed 4 bases, and the junction held 5 bases outside the gene matches. CDR3 length: 13 amino acids. The CDR3 coding sequence is TGCAGCGTCACCGGGACAGGGGGTTACGAGCAGTACTTC. It codes for CSVTGTGGYEQYF.

The chain combines TRBV7-8 with TRBJ2-5, with 7 bases lining up with TRBD1. The CDR3 sequence is 16 residues long. V trimming: 6 bases; J trimming: 1 base; junction bases outside the gene matches: 11. Looked up from germline, CDR1 is SGHVS and CDR2 is FQNEAQ. CDR3 region: CASRKTGAGGQETQYF. The CDR3 nucleotides read TGTGCCAGCAGGAAGACCGGGGCAGGGGGCCAAGAGACCCAGTACTTC.

The V call is TRBV28, the J call TRBJ2-3, with TRBD1 matching over 9 bases. The CDR3 totals 20 residues. The V gene's germline CDR1 is MDHEN and CDR2 SYDVKM. The ends lost 5 bases at V and 0 bases at J; junction bases unmatched: 18. CDR3 residues: CASSATDPGQGYPSTDTQYF. Here the CDR3 DNA reads TGTGCCAGCAGTGCTACCGATCCGGGACAGGGTTACCCTAGCACAGATACGCAGTATTTT.

The DNA for the CDR3 is TGTGCCAGCAGCTTAGTTGGGCAGGGATCGAACACCGGGGAGCTGTTTTTT. Translated: CASSLVGQGSNTGELFF. V usage is TRBV7-9 and J usage is TRBJ2-2, with D maybe TRBD1 (5 bases). V lost 1 base and J lost 0, with 12 bases in between. The germline gives CDR1 SEHNR, CDR2 FQNEAQ (reference sequence). CDR3 size: 17 residues.

The chain has TRBV11-3 and TRBJ2-5; TRBD2 is a possible D gene (5 bases). Germline CDR1 is SGHNT and CDR2 is YENEEA. Trimming took 1 base from V and 1 from J, leaving 7 bases between them. This CDR3 has 14 residues. CDR3: CASSLGRGQETQYF. Here the CDR3 DNA reads TGTGCCAGCAGCTTAGGCCGGGGCCAAGAGACCCAGTACTTC.

The chain carries TRBV2 and TRBJ2-3; 8 nucleotides line up with TRBD2. The CDR3 extends over 16 amino acids. CDR1 is SNHLY and CDR2 is FYNNEI in the germline V gene. J lost 5 bases, V lost 1 base, and 8 bases had no gene match. CDR3 residues: CASSEVERESVDTQYF. Written as DNA, the CDR3 is TGTGCCAGCAGTGAAGTTGAGCGGGAGTCGGTAGATACGCAGTATTTT.

The chain has TRBV6-1 and TRBJ1-1; TRBD1 matches at 8 bases. CDR3 length equals 15 residues. Germline CDR1 reads MNHNS; CDR2 reads SASEGT. V lost 1 base, J lost 7 bases, and 8 bases stayed unmatched. In DNA, the CDR3 is TGTGCCAGCAGTGAAGATAGGACAGGGTTTAGTGAAGCTTTCTTT. It codes for CASSEDRTGFSEAFF.

The V and J genes are TRBV30 and TRBJ1-4; possibly TRBD1 for D (5 bases). CDR1 GTSNPN and CDR2 SVGIG come from the germline V gene (reference sequence). Trimming stripped 0 bases from V and 8 bases from J, with 13 bases between. The CDR3 contains 14 residues. In nucleotides, the CDR3 is TGTGCCTGGAGTGTAGGAGGGGCGGCCGAAAAACTGTTTTTT. This gives the protein CAWSVGGAAEKLFF.

The chain couples TRBV5-4 to TRBJ2-3, with TRBD2 matching over 12 bases. Germline CDR1 SGHNT, CDR2 YYREEE (reference sequence). The V and J ends lost 2 bases and 5 bases, in that order; junction bases with no gene match: 6. The CDR3 consists of 16 residues. The CDR3 reads CASSLGTSGRQDTQYF. The DNA of the CDR3 is TGTGCCAGCAGCTTAGGAACTAGCGGGAGGCAAGATACGCAGTATTTT.

The chain joins TRBV11-2 to TRBJ2-2; TRBD1 matches at 11 bases. Germline-derived CDR1 and CDR2 are SGHAT and FQNNGV. The length of the CDR3 is 15 residues. J gave up 5 bases and V 3 bases, and 2 bases lay outside the gene matches. DNA of the CDR3: TGTGCCAGCAGCTTGGGGACAGGGGGAACCGGGGAGCTGTTTTTT. Protein: CASSLGTGGTGELFF.

This clone was detected only a few times. This chain connects TRBV19 to TRBJ1-6; 7 nucleotides align to TRBD1. V shed 7 bases, J shed 3 bases, and the junction held 6 bases outside the gene matches. This CDR3 has 15 residues. The germline V gene encodes CDR1 LNHDA and CDR2 SQIVND (reference sequence). This CDR3 reads CASTPGTVYNSPLHF. DNA of the CDR3: TGTGCCAGTACCCCTGGGACAGTCTATAATTCACCCCTCCACTTT.

A few counts support this clone. V usage is TRBV5-8 and J usage is TRBJ1-3, with 7 positions matching TRBD1. Germline lookup yields CDR1 SGHTS and CDR2 YDEGEE. V shed 0 bases and J 6 bases; nucleotides not matched to a gene: 3. The CDR3 extends over 14 amino acids. The CDR3 here is CASSLGQGENTIYF. CDR3 DNA: TGTGCCAGCAGCTTGGGACAGGGCGAAAACACCATATATTTT.

This clone was recorded a few times. The chain couples TRBV6-4 to TRBJ2-1; 10 bases line up with TRBD2. Germline assignment: CDR1 MRHNA and CDR2 SNTAGT. The CDR3 loop spans 16 amino acids. V trimming: 3 bases; J trimming: 6 bases; junction bases outside the gene matches: 8. DNA of the CDR3: TGTGCCAGCAGTGAAGGGCTAGCGGGAGTGCTCAATGAGCAGTTCTTC. Its protein product is CASSEGLAGVLNEQFF.